This entry lists 5 T cell receptor beta chains sequenced from one sample in a study of early T cells in non-severe SARS-CoV-2 infection. A single record per CDR3 protein comes from TCRdb applying MiXCR to the 5' RACE reads. The sample yields about 92,000 distinct CDR3 sequences, roughly 15% seen once. The sequenced sample consisted of whole blood. These receptors were collected from an adult who was a healthcare worker with PCR-confirmed SARS-CoV-2 infection or an uninfected control (not recorded which).

This clonotype occurred a few times. The V call is TRBV20-1, the J call TRBJ1-6; a possible D gene is TRBD1 (5 bases). This CDR3 spans 16 amino acids. Germline CDR1 DFQATT, CDR2 SNEGSKA (reference sequence). V shed 2 bases and J shed 7 bases, with 18 bases lying between them. Here the CDR3 DNA reads TGCAGTGCTAGACCCGGGGCCGGGGCCGACAATTCACCCCTCCACTTT. As protein: CSARPGAGADNSPLHF.

The table lists this clonotype with many counts. The CDR3 DNA is TGTGCCAGCAGCATTTCCCCATTTCAGGCCCAGAAGGCCAACGTCCTGACTTTC. It codes for CASSISPFQAQKANVLTF. The J gene is TRBJ2-6, the V gene TRBV6-6; D uncertain. CDR3 length: 18 amino acids. The ends were cut back, 6 bases at V and 6 bases at J, with 24 bases in the middle. Germline CDR1 MNHNY, CDR2 SVGAGI (reference sequence).

This clonotype was found a few times. The chain uses TRBV6-2 or TRBV6-3 and TRBJ2-3; tentatively, D is TRBD2 (5 bases). The V and J ends lost 4 bases and 2 bases respectively, with 16 bases between them. This CDR3 has 16 residues. Germline CDR1 MNHEY, CDR2 SVGEGT. The CDR3 DNA is TGTGCCAGCAGTTTTGGGAGCATTCGATTCACAGATACGCAGTATTTT. Amino acids: CASSFGSIRFTDTQYF.

The J gene is TRBJ2-7, the V gene TRBV24-1, with 13 positions matching TRBD2. The germline V gene has CDR1 KGHDR and CDR2 SFDVKD. This CDR3 region has 13 residues. V was clipped by 9 bases and J by 5 bases; unmatched bases: 3. This chain's CDR3 is CATQGLAGDEQYF. The DNA for the CDR3 is TGTGCCACCCAAGGACTAGCGGGAGACGAGCAGTACTTC.

The chain uses TRBV10-3 and TRBJ1-1, with TRBD1 matching over 9 bases. Germline CDR1 ENHRY, CDR2 SYGVKD. The V and J ends lost 4 bases and 3 bases, in that order; junction bases with no gene match: 6. The CDR3 has 15 residues. CDR3 region: CAISATGGRDTEAFF. The CDR3 DNA reads TGTGCCATCAGTGCGACAGGGGGTCGAGACACTGAAGCTTTCTTT.